Below, 13 T cell receptor beta chains from the same sample are listed, as sequenced in a study of PD-L1 blockade in urothelial cancer. TCRdb's table, derived via immunoSEQ multiplex PCR, lists solely in-frame clones and lacks some. The repertoire holds approximately 47,000 clones, with 82% as singletons. As to time point: pretreatment peripheral blood. Sample: PBMCs, taken around atezolizumab (anti-PD-L1) treatment. The origin of the receptors is a man aged 45-65 years with urothelial cancer.

With respect to this clone: Distinct nucleotide sequences in the sample also encode this CDR3. The rearrangement uses TRBV5-1 and TRBJ1-5; possibly TRBD1 for D (6 bases). Germline V gives CDR1 SGHRS, CDR2 YFSETQ. The V end lost 0 bases, the J end lost 4 bases, and 14 bases lay between the germline ends. This CDR3 is 16 amino acids long. The CDR3 sequence is CASSLDGQGINQPQHF. The CDR3 DNA reads TGCGCCAGCAGCTTGGATGGGCAGGGGATTAATCAGCCCCAGCATTTT.

This rearrangement joins TRBV14 to TRBJ1-1; weak D call: TRBD1 (6 bases). The CDR3 is made up of 13 amino acids. The germline CDR1 and CDR2 sequences are SGHDN and FVKESK. The germline V and J ends were trimmed by 0 bases and 11 bases, with 13 bases remaining between them. In DNA form, the CDR3 reads TGTGCCAGCAGCCAAGAGGGGGCGAGGTTGGCTTTCTTT. Translated, it gives CASSQEGARLAFF. The full variable domain, completed using reference TRBV14 and TRBJ1-1, is EAGVTQFPSHSVIEKGQTVTLRCDPISGHDNLYWYRRVMGKEIKFLLHFVKESKQDESGMPNNRFLAERTGGTYSTLKVQPAELEDSGVYFCASSQEGARLAFFGQGTRLTVV.

In nucleotides, the CDR3 is TGTGCCAGTAGTCGTACAGGGAACTATGGCTACACCTTC. Protein: CASSRTGNYGYTF. The chain carries TRBV19 and TRBJ1-2, with D perhaps matching TRBD1 (6 bases). Trimming stripped 5 bases from V and 2 bases from J, with 9 bases between. The CDR3 covers 13 residues. Germline V lookup: CDR1 LNHDA, CDR2 SQIVND (reference sequence).

The chain recombines TRBV7-9 with TRBJ1-1, with D perhaps TRBD1 (6 bases). CDR3 length equals 14 residues. V was pared by 5 bases and J by 2 bases, with 12 bases between. Germline V gene data show CDR1 as SEHNR and CDR2 as FQNEAQ (reference sequence). CDR3 region: CASSLQGDNTEAFF. The CDR3 nucleotides are TGTGCCAGCAGCCTACAGGGTGATAACACTGAAGCTTTCTTT.

The chain uses TRBV5-4 and TRBJ1-2; 7 bases are shared with TRBD1. The CDR3 length is 14 residues. Germline-derived CDR1 and CDR2 are SGHNT and YYREEE (reference sequence). Losses at the gene ends were 3 bases for V and 2 bases for J; bases not matched to a gene: 4. The CDR3: CASSSIQGNYGYTF. The CDR3 nucleotides read TGTGCCAGCAGCTCTATACAGGGGAACTATGGCTACACCTTC.

This chain's CDR3 is CASSLVAGGGTEAFF. The CDR3 coding sequence is TGCGCCAGCAGCTTGGTAGCGGGAGGGGGGACTGAAGCTTTCTTT. V is TRBV5-1 and J is TRBJ1-1; possible D gene TRBD1, 6 bases. The CDR3 spans 15 residues. The germline V and J ends were trimmed by 0 bases and 5 bases, with 14 bases remaining between them. Germline lookup yields CDR1 SGHRS and CDR2 YFSETQ. The complete variable domain, with remaining parts taken from reference TRBV5-1 and TRBJ1-1, reads KAGVTQTPRYLIKTRGQQVTLSCSPISGHRSVSWYQQTPGQGLQFLFEYFSETQRNKGNFPGRFSGRQFSNSRSEMNVSTLELGDSALYLCASSLVAGGGTEAFFGQGTRLTVV.

This chain joins TRBV6-1 and TRBJ2-7; 12 nucleotides agree with TRBD2. Germline V CDR1 and CDR2: MNHNS, SASEGT. V dropped 2 bases and J dropped 1; count of bases not matched to a gene: 0. The CDR3 length is 15 residues. The CDR3, as DNA: TGTGCCAGCAGTGAACTAGCGGGAGGGTCCTACGAGCAGTACTTC. Its protein product is CASSELAGGSYEQYF.

The chain joins TRBV19 to TRBJ1-5, with D perhaps matching TRBD1 (6 bases). Germline V CDR1 and CDR2: LNHDA, SQIVND (reference sequence). The V end was cut by 11 bases, the J end by 3 bases, with 11 bases between. The CDR3 contains 12 residues. CDR3 nucleotides: TGTGCCGGGGGGGGCACCAATCAGCCCCAGCATTTT. The encoded protein is CAGGGTNQPQHF.

This chain connects TRBV7-9 to TRBJ1-6; D gene unclear. The CDR3 totals 14 residues. Between the trimmed V and J ends, which lost 5 bases and 6 bases, there was a span of 11 bases. The germline CDR1 and CDR2 sequences are SEHNR and FQNEAQ (reference sequence). Here the CDR3 reads CASSPRRTNSPLHF. The CDR3 DNA reads TGTGCCAGCAGCCCTCGGAGAACTAATTCACCCCTCCACTTT.

The J gene is TRBJ2-3, the V gene TRBV27; no clear D. Trimming took 6 bases from V and 1 from J, leaving 8 bases between them. CDR1 MNHEY and CDR2 SMNVEV come from the germline V gene (reference sequence). The CDR3 totals 13 residues. CDR3 nucleotide sequence: TGTGCCAGCAGCCCCGCGGGCACAGATACGCAGTATTTT. It encodes CASSPAGTDTQYF.

The V and J genes are TRBV4-1 and TRBJ2-1; 8 nucleotides align to TRBD2. The CDR3 contains 16 residues. V shed 1 base, J shed 0 bases, and the junction held 2 bases outside the gene matches. Germline CDR1 MGHRA, CDR2 YSYEKL. The CDR3 coding sequence is TGCGCCAGCAGCCAAGCGGCGGGGGGCTCCTACAATGAGCAGTTCTTC. This codes for CASSQAAGGSYNEQFF.

The J gene is TRBJ1-2, the V gene TRBV5-6, with a possible D match to TRBD1 (6 bases). Trimming took off 3 bases at V and 0 bases at J, with 12 bases between the two ends. This CDR3 is 15 amino acids long. Per the germline V gene, CDR1 is SGHDT and CDR2 is YYEEEE. CDR3 sequence (DNA): TGTGCCAGCAGCTCCCGGACAGTTTCTAACTATGGCTACACCTTC. This translates into CASSSRTVSNYGYTF.

This clone was counted a few times. The CDR3, as DNA: TGCGCCAGCACTTTTAGTGGGGGGACCACAGATACGCAGTATTTT. Amino acids: CASTFSGGTTDTQYF. The J gene is TRBJ2-3, the V gene TRBV5-1; TRBD2 is a possible D gene (6 bases). V was cut by 6 bases and J by 2 bases, with 16 bases left in between. CDR1 is SGHRS and CDR2 is YFSETQ in the germline V gene. The CDR3 length is 15 residues.